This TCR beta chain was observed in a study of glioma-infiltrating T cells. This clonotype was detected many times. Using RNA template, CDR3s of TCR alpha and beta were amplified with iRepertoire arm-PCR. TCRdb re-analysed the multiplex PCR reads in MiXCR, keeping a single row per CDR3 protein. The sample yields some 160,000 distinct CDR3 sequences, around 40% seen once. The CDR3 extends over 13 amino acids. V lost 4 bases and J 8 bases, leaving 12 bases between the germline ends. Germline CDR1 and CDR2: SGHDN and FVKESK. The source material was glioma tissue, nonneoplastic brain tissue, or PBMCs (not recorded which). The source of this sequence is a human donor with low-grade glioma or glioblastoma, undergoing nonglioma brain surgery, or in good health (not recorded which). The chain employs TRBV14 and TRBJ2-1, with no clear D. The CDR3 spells CASSRAWTYEQFF. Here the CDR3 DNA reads TGTGCCAGCAGCCGCGCTTGGACGTATGAGCAGTTCTTC.